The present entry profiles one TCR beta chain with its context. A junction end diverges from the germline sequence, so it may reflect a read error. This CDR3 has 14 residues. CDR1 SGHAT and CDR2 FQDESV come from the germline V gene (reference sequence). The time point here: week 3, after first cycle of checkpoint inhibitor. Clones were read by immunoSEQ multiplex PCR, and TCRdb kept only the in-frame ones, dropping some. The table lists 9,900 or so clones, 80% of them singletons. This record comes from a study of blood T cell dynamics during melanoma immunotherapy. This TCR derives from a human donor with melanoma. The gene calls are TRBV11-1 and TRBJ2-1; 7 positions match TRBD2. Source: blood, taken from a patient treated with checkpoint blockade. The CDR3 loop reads CASSLGRDYHEQFF. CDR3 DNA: TGTGCCAGCAGTTTGGGGAGGGACTACCATGAGCAGTTCTTC.